This T cell receptor beta chain was recorded in a study of T cells in Graves' hyperthyroidism and ophthalmopathy. Study findings and constraints: Ophthalmopathy was model-predicted a median approximately 6.9 months pre-onset.

The TCR beta CDR3 regions underwent amplification using RNA transcripts as the source. HTBI primers were the set used in a first-round RT-PCR of the TCR CDR3. TCRdb independently ran MiXCR on the multiplex PCR reads; one entry per CDR3 protein. Of around 440,000 distinct CDR3 sequences detected, about 15% appear once; the ten largest clones hold 13% to 15%. On this clonotype itself: The antigen is unknown.

The sequencing sample was made of blood. This TCR came from a woman aged 18-29 years with Graves' hyperthyroidism.

DNA for the CDR3: TGTGCCAGCACAAAGACACGCTCTGGGGCCAACGTCCTGACTTTC. The encoded protein is CASTKTRSGANVLTF. V and J are TRBV6-2 or TRBV6-3 and TRBJ2-6; D unclear. The CDR3 extends over 15 amino acids. Looked up from germline, CDR1 is MNHEY and CDR2 is SVGEGT. Trimming removed 7 bases from V and 0 bases from J, with 10 bases in between.